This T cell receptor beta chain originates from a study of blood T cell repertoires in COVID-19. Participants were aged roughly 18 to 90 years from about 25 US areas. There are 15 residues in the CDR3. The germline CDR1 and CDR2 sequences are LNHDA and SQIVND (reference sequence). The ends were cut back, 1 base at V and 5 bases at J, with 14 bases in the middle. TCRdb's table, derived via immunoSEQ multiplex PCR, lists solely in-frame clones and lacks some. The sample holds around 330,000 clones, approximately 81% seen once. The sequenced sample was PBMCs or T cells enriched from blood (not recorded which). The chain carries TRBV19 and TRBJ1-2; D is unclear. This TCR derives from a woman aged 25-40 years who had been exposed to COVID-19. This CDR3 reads CASSIGSNSFYGYTF. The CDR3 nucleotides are TGTGCCAGTAGTATAGGTAGCAACTCGTTTTATGGCTACACCTTC. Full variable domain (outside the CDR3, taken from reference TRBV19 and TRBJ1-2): DGGITQSPKYLFRKEGQNVTLSCEQNLNHDAMYWYRQDPGQGLRLIYYSQIVNDFQKGDIAEGYSVSREKKESFPLTVTSAQKNPTAFYLCASSIGSNSFYGYTFGSGTRLTVV.